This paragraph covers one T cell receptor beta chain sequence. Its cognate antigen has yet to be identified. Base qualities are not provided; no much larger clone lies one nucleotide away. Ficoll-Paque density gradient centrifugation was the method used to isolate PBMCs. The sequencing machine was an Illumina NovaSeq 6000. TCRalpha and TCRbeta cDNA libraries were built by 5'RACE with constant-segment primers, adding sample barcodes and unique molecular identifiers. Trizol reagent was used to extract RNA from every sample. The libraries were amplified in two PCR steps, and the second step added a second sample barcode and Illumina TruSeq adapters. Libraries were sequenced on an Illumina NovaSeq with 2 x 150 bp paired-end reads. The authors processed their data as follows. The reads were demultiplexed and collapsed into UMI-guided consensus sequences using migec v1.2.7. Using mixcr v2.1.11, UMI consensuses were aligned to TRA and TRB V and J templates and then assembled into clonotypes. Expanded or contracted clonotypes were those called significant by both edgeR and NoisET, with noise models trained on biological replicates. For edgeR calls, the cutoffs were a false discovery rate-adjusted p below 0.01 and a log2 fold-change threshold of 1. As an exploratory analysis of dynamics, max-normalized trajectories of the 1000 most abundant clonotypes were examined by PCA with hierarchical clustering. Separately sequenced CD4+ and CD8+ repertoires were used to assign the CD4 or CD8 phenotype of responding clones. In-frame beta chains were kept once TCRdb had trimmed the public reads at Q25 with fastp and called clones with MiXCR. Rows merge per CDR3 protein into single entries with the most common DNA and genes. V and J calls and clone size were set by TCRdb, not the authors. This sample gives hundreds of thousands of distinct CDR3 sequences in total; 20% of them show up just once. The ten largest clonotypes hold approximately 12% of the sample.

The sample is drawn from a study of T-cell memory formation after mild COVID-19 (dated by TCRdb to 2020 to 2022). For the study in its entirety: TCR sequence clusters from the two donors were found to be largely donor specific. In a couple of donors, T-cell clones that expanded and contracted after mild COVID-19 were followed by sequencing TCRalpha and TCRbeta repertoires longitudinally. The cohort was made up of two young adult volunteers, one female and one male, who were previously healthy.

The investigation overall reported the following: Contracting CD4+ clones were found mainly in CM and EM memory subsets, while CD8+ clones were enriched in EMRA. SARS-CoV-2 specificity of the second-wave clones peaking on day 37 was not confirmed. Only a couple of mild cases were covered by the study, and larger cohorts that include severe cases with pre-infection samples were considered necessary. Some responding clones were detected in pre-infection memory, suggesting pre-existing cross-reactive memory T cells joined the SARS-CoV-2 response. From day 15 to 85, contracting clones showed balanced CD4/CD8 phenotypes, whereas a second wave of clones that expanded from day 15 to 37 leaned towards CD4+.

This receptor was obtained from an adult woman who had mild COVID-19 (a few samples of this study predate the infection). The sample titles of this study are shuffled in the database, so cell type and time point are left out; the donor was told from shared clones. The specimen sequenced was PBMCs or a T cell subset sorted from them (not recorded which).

CDR3 reads: CASSLIGVGGQYF. The DNA sequence is as follows: TGTGCCAGCAGCTTAATCGGGGTAGGGGGGCAGTACTTC. This chain joins TRBV7-2 to TRBJ2-7; the best D guess is TRBD1, with 6 bases matching. Sequences SGHTA (CDR1) and FQGNSA (CDR2) are obtained from the germline V gene. V loses 2 bases of germline sequence and J loses 9 bases, and the interval between the two ends is 14 bases. The CDR3 contains 13 residues, cysteine and phenylalanine counted. The entry retains the CDR3 DNA only, 39 bases that are in frame from base 1.